This entry features one TCR beta chain sequence. The target antigen is unknown. Measured with immunoSEQ multiplex PCR; TCRdb has only the in-frame clones, and not every one. The data show 13,000 to 15,000 clones, with 75% to 85% seen just once and about 19% held by the top ten. The data were taken from a study of OX40 agonist ivuxolimab in advanced cancers. As for the study in general: Recorded diagnoses for dose-escalation patients were hepatocellular carcinoma, melanoma, renal cell or head and neck cancer.

Overall study results and limits: Relative to CD4+ cells, CD8+ T cells on average had more expanded clones.

The V segment lost 2 bases and the J segment 5 bases; nucleotides outside the gene matches: 5. The germline V gene has CDR1 SEHNR and CDR2 FQNEAQ (reference sequence). CDR3 length: 16 amino acids. The genes are TRBV7-9 and TRBJ2-3; 12 bases line up with TRBD2. Sample: CD4+ or CD8+ T cells sorted from blood, taken in a trial of the OX40 agonist ivuxolimab. The receptor comes from an adult with an advanced solid tumor such as melanoma, head and neck, liver or kidney cancer. CDR3 nucleotide sequence: TGTGCCAGCAGCTTAACGTCTAGCGGGAGGGTAGATACGCAGTATTTT. Its protein product is CASSLTSSGRVDTQYF.